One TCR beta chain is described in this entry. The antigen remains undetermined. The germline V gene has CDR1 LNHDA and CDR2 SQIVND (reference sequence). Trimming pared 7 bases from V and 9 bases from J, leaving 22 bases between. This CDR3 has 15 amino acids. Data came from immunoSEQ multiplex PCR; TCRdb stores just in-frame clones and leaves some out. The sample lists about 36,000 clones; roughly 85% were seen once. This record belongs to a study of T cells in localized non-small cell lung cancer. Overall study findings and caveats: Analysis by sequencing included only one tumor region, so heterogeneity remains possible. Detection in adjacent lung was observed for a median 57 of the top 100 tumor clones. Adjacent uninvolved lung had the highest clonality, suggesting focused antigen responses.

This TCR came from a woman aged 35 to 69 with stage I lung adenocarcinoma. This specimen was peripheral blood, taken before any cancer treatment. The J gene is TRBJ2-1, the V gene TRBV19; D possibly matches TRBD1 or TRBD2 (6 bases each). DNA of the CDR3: TGTGCCAGTAACCCCTCTGGAGGGGGTGTGGGTGAGCAGTTCTTC. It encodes CASNPSGGGVGEQFF. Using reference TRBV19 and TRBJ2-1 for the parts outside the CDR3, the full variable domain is DGGITQSPKYLFRKEGQNVTLSCEQNLNHDAMYWYRQDPGQGLRLIYYSQIVNDFQKGDIAEGYSVSREKKESFPLTVTSAQKNPTAFYLCASNPSGGGVGEQFFGPGTRLTVL.